This TCR beta chain was captured by sequencing in a study of cytomegalovirus exposure and HLA in healthy donors. Primers included in the PCR were 60 Vbeta and 13 Jbeta primers. Clones were read by immunoSEQ multiplex PCR, and TCRdb kept only the in-frame ones, dropping some. The sample consists of some 150,000 clones, roughly 78% of them appearing once. Relative to its sample, this clone is medium-sized (0.01 to 0.1%). Trimming stripped 3 bases from V and 10 bases from J, with 9 bases between. Per the germline V gene, CDR1 is MNHNS and CDR2 is SASEGT. This CDR3 comprises 11 residues. This sequence originates from a young man in good health and CMV-seropositive. The V and J genes are TRBV6-1 and TRBJ1-2; unclear D gene. Input material: PBMCs. The CDR3 loop is CASSDYSYYTF. CDR3 nucleotide sequence: TGTGCCAGCAGTGATTACTCCTACTACACCTTC.